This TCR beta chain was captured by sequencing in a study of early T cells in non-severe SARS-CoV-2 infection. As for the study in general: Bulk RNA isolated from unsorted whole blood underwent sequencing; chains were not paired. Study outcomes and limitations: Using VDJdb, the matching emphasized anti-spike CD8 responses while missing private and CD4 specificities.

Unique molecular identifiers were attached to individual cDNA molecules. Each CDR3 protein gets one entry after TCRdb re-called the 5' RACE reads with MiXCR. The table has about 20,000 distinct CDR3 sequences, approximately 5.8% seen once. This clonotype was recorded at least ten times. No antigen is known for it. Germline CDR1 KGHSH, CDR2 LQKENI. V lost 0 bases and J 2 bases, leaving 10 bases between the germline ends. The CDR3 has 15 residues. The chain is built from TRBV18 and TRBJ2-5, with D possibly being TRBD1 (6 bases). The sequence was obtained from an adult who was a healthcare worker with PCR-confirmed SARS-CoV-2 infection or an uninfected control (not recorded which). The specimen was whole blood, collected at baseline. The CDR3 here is CASSPPSGQQETQYF. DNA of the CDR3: TGTGCCAGCTCACCACCCTCAGGACAGCAAGAGACCCAGTACTTC.